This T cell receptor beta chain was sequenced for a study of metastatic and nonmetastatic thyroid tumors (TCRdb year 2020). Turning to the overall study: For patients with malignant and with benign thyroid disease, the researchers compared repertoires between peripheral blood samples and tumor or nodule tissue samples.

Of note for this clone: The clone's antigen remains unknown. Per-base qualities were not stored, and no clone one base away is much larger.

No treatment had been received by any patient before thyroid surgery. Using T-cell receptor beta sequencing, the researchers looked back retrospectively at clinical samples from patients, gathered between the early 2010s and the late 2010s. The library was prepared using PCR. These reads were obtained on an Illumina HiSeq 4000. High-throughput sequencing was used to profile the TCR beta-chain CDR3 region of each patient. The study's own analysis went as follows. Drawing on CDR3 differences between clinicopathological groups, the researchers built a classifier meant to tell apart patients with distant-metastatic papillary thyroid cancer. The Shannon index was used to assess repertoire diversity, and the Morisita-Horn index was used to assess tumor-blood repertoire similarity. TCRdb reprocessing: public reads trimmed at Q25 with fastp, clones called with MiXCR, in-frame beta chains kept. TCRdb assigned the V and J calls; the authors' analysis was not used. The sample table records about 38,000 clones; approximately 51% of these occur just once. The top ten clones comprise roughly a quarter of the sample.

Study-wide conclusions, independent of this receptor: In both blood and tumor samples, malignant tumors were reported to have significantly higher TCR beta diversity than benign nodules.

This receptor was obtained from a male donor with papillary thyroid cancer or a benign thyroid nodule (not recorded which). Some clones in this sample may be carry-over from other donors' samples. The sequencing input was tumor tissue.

The CDR3 protein is CAWRLGKGTNTEAFF. The bases are TGTGCCTGGAGGTTGGGGAAGGGGACCAACACTGAAGCTTTCTTT. This chain is built from TRBV30 and TRBJ1-1, with TRBD1 tentatively as D gene (5 bases match). The CDR3 contains 15 residues, cysteine and phenylalanine counted. Of the read, only the CDR3 DNA is kept; its 45 bases are in frame from base 1. V and J are truncated by 3 bases and 2 bases respectively, leaving an intervening sequence of 16 bases. The germline V gene (reference sequence) provides CDR1 GTSNPN and CDR2 SVGIG.